Below are 2 T cell receptor beta chains sequenced from a single sample in a study of cytomegalovirus exposure and HLA in healthy donors. TCRdb's table, derived via immunoSEQ multiplex PCR, lists solely in-frame clones and lacks some. Of 150,000 to 200,000 clones listed, around nine tenths were seen once; the top ten hold about 7.2%. Sequenced sample: PBMCs. These receptors were collected from a man aged 25 to 40 in good health and CMV-seropositive.

The chain combines TRBV6-5 with TRBJ1-2, with 9 nucleotides matching TRBD1. CDR3 length: 15 amino acids. The germline V gene encodes CDR1 MNHEY and CDR2 SVGAGI. V lost 5 bases, J lost 9 bases, and 13 bases stayed unmatched. The CDR3 nucleotides are TGTGCCAGCAGTGCCCCTCCCGGACAGGGGACACGCTACACCTTC. Its protein product is CASSAPPGQGTRYTF.

The rearrangement uses TRBV6-5 and TRBJ1-4; 7 nucleotides agree with TRBD1. V was clipped by 5 bases and J by 3 bases; unmatched bases: 6. The CDR3 contains 15 residues. Germline V gene sequence: CDR1 MNHEY, CDR2 SVGAGI. CDR3 DNA sequence: TGTGCCAGCAGTCTTGCAGGGGGACCTAATGAAAAACTGTTTTTT. This translates into CASSLAGGPNEKLFF.